This TCR beta chain was captured in a study of T cells in Graves' hyperthyroidism and ophthalmopathy. Losses at the gene ends were 2 bases for V and 5 bases for J; bases not matched to a gene: 8. Germline CDR1 GTSNPN, CDR2 SVGIG (reference sequence). The CDR3 spans 14 residues. Diagnoses rested on clinical symptoms, serum thyroxine and TRAb, thyroid ultrasound and orbital computed tomography. The investigators amplified TCR beta CDR3 regions from RNA transcripts. The TCR CDR3 first-round RT-PCR relied on the HTBI primer set. In TCRdb, the multiplex PCR reads were re-called with MiXCR into one record per CDR3 protein. This table has around 580,000 distinct CDR3 sequences, 46% appearing once.

The receptor was derived from a woman under 30 with Graves' hyperthyroidism. The chain employs TRBV30 and TRBJ2-5; 7 bases are a match to TRBD2. Material for sequencing was peripheral blood or thyroid tissue (not recorded which). The chain's CDR3 is CAWSIPGGGETQYF. In nucleotides, the CDR3 is TGTGCCTGGAGTATCCCGGGAGGTGGGGAGACCCAGTACTTC.